This entry features one T cell receptor beta chain sequence. What it recognizes is unknown. This record belongs to a study of vaccination and CD4 T cells after COVID-19. Study-wide background: The authors used overlapping spike peptides from SARS-CoV-2, HCoV-NL63, HCoV-OC43 and HCoV-229E to stimulate cells. Study-wide findings and caveats: In convalescent patients, a median roughly 86% of reactive clones appeared only post-vaccination. The study sampled relatively few convalescent patients and omitted early post-infection timepoints.

Treatment here: roughly 10-day PBMC culture with coronavirus spike peptide pools or control peptides (ViraFEST assay). Germline-derived CDR1 and CDR2 are MNHEY and SMNVEV (reference sequence). Trimming removed 7 bases from V and 5 bases from J, with 18 bases in between. This CDR3 is built from 14 residues. The Oncomine TCR Beta short-read assay sequenced DNA from cultured CD4+ T cells. Genomic DNA was isolated from cultured CD4+ T cells. In TCRdb, the PCR reads were re-called with MiXCR into one record per CDR3 protein. The sample carries about 20,000 distinct CDR3 sequences, 65% to 80% recorded once.

This TCR was sampled from a human donor who had recovered from COVID-19. The chain recombines TRBV27 with TRBJ2-7; weak D call: TRBD2 (6 bases). The sequencing input was CD4+ T cells from blood, cultured in vitro. In DNA, the CDR3 is TGTGCCAGCACCTCGTGGGGGAGGCCCCACGAGCAGTACTTC. It codes for CASTSWGRPHEQYF.